The 3 T cell receptor beta chains below come from one sample, sequenced in a study of shared clonotypes between healthy human individuals. Here immunoSEQ multiplex PCR was the method, and the copy in TCRdb shows in-frame clones only, minus some. Among 1.5 million to 1.9 million clones listed, 95% to 99% were seen once. Sequenced input: naive CD4+ T cells sorted from blood. Subset here: CD45RA+ positively selected. These TCRs come from a man aged 25-45 years in good health.

The V call is TRBV6-1, the J call TRBJ2-7, with a possible D match to TRBD1 (5 bases). V lost 5 bases and J 3 bases, leaving 14 bases between the germline ends. Germline V gives CDR1 MNHNS, CDR2 SASEGT. The CDR3 consists of 14 residues. Here the CDR3 DNA reads TGTGCCAGCAGTCTTACAGGACATGTCTACGAGCAGTACTTC. It translates to CASSLTGHVYEQYF.

Points on this clone: The junction does not match germline at one end; this may be a read error. The chain joins TRBV28 to TRBJ2-1; 8 positions agree with TRBD2. This CDR3 contains 11 residues. In germline, CDR1 is MDHEN, CDR2 SYDVKM. The CDR3 sequence: CASSPGGGWIF. Here the CDR3 DNA reads TGTGCCAGCAGCCCGGGGGGGGGTTGGATCTTC.

The chain combines TRBV11-3 with TRBJ2-1; D gene unclear. Germline CDR1 is SGHNT and CDR2 is YENEEA. The CDR3 extends over 15 amino acids. Trimming took off 5 bases at V and 0 bases at J, with 11 bases between the two ends. Here the CDR3 DNA reads TGTGCCAGCAGCGGTTCCCGTAGCTCCTACAATGAGCAGTTCTTC. It is translated as CASSGSRSSYNEQFF.